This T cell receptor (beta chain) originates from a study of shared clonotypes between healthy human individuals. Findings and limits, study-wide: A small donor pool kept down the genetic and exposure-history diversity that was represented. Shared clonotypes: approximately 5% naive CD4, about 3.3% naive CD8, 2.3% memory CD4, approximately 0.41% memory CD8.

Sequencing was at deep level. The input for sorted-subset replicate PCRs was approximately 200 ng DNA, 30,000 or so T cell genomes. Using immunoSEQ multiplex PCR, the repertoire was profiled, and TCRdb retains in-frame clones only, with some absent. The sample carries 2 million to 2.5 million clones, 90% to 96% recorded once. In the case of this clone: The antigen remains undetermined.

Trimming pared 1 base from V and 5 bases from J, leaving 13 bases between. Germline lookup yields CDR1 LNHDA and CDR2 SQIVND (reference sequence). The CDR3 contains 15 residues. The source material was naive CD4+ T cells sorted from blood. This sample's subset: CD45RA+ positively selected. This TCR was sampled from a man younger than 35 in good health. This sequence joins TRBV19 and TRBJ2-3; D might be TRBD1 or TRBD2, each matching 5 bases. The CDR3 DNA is TGTGCCAGTAGTATAGGGGGGTACACCCTAGATACGCAGTATTTT. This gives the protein CASSIGGYTLDTQYF.